The 20 T cell receptor beta chains below were found in one sample sequenced in a study of regulatory T cells in long-lasting Graves disease. The time point: newly diagnosed GD, antithyroid drugs for less than 3 months. RNA extracted from PBMCs served as the sequencing template. Researchers made TCR beta libraries by using iRepertoire HTBI primers and running Arm-PCR on CDR3 regions. TCRdb processed the multiplex PCR reads anew with MiXCR; each CDR3 protein has one entry. This sample has a few hundred thousand distinct CDR3 sequences, with approximately 18% found just once. These data were likewise used in another study, on T cells in Graves' hyperthyroidism and ophthalmopathy.

The sequencing here drew on peripheral blood mononuclear cells (PBMCs), taken at new diagnosis, from a patient treated with antithyroid drugs. The receptors here all came from a woman younger than 45 with Graves disease.

This clonotype came up many times. The chain uses TRBV7-2 and TRBJ2-5; 8 bases align to TRBD2. Trimming took 3 bases from V and 5 from J; bases not matched to a gene: 5. This CDR3 contains 14 residues. Germline V gives CDR1 SGHTA, CDR2 FQGNSA. In DNA form, the CDR3 reads TGTGCCAGCAGCTTCACTAGCGGTACGGAGACCCAGTACTTC. It translates to CASSFTSGTETQYF.

In this sample, this clonotype turned up many times. V gene TRBV30 combines with J gene TRBJ1-2; D possibly corresponds to TRBD1 (5 bases). Trimming cost V 5 bases and J 5 bases, with 15 bases left between them. CDR3 length: 13 amino acids. Per germline, CDR1 GTSNPN and CDR2 SVGIG (reference sequence). The CDR3 loop is CAWALTGHYGYTF. The CDR3 nucleotides are TGTGCCTGGGCCCTTACGGGGCATTATGGCTACACCTTC.

This clonotype was found many times. The chain joins TRBV6-1 to TRBJ2-2; D may be TRBD1 (6 bases). In germline, CDR1 is MNHNS, CDR2 SASEGT. The V and J ends lost 6 bases and 5 bases respectively, with 10 bases between them. The CDR3 covers 13 residues. The DNA of the CDR3 is TGTGCCAGCAGAACCACAGGGACCGGGGAGCTGTTTTTT. It translates to CASRTTGTGELFF.

This clonotype was seen ten or more times. The chain couples TRBV11-2 to TRBJ2-1, with D unclear. CDR1 is SGHAT and CDR2 is FQNNGV in the germline V gene. This CDR3 has 14 amino acids. Trimming removed 1 base at V and 5 bases at J, with 9 bases between. The CDR3 loop reads CASSLAHTHNEQFF. The CDR3 DNA sequence: TGTGCCAGCAGCTTAGCCCACACCCACAATGAGCAGTTCTTC.

This clonotype was seen repeatedly, ten times or more. V usage is TRBV6-2 or TRBV6-3 and J usage is TRBJ2-1; 7 bases fit TRBD2. J lost 6 bases, V lost 6 bases, and 5 bases had no gene match. Germline CDR1 is MNHEY and CDR2 is SVGEGT. The CDR3 consists of 13 residues. This CDR3 reads CASSGLVGNEQFF. DNA for the CDR3: TGTGCCAGCAGCGGACTAGTTGGCAATGAGCAGTTCTTC.

This clonotype has at least ten counts. The chain combines TRBV14 with TRBJ2-7, with 10 bases identical to TRBD2. Germline CDR1 and CDR2: SGHDN and FVKESK. CDR3 length: 15 amino acids. V lost 2 bases to trimming and J lost 6 bases; unmatched junction nucleotides: 7. The chain's CDR3 is CASSQLKLAGIEQYF. CDR3 DNA: TGTGCCAGCAGCCAATTAAAACTAGCGGGGATCGAGCAGTACTTC.

This clonotype was detected many times. The gene calls are TRBV20-1 and TRBJ2-6, with 8 bases identical to TRBD1. Germline CDR1 and CDR2: DFQATT and SNEGSKA (reference sequence). The CDR3 spans 16 residues. After removal of 3 bases from V and 2 bases from J, the junction contained 6 bases not matched to a gene. This CDR3 reads CSASGTGGPGANVLTF. CDR3 coding DNA: TGCAGTGCTAGTGGAACAGGGGGGCCTGGGGCCAACGTCCTGACTTTC.

This clonotype was seen a handful of times. This CDR3 reads CASSIGRPADQPQHF. The DNA of the CDR3 is TGTGCCAGTAGTATTGGCCGCCCAGCTGATCAGCCCCAGCATTTT. The rearrangement uses TRBV19 and TRBJ1-5; the D is unclear. The CDR3 is 15 amino acids. Between the trimmed V and J ends, which lost 3 bases and 5 bases, there was a span of 14 bases. Germline CDR1 and CDR2: LNHDA and SQIVND (reference sequence).

This clonotype appeared many times. The chain links TRBV6-2 or TRBV6-3 to TRBJ1-1; D remains unclear. The germline V gene encodes CDR1 MNHEY and CDR2 SVGEGT. Trimming removed 5 bases from V and 4 bases from J, with 14 bases in between. The CDR3 is 14 residues long. CDR3 protein: CASSESLGVTEAFF. The CDR3 DNA is TGTGCCAGCAGTGAAAGTCTTGGTGTCACTGAAGCTTTCTTT.

The V and J genes are TRBV19 and TRBJ1-2, with 9 bases fitting TRBD1. Trimming at V came to 5 bases and at J to 8 bases, leaving 15 bases not matched to a gene. Germline CDR1 is LNHDA and CDR2 is SQIVND (reference sequence). The CDR3 loop spans 16 amino acids. The CDR3 region has the DNA TGTGCCAGTAGTTCACGCCGGGACAGGGTTGTTCGGGGCTACACCTTC. Amino acids: CASSSRRDRVVRGYTF. Full variable domain (outside the CDR3, taken from reference TRBV19 and TRBJ1-2): DGGITQSPKYLFRKEGQNVTLSCEQNLNHDAMYWYRQDPGQGLRLIYYSQIVNDFQKGDIAEGYSVSREKKESFPLTVTSAQKNPTAFYLCASSSRRDRVVRGYTFGSGTRLTVV.

This clonotype was seen a few times. This chain connects TRBV6-1 to TRBJ1-2; TRBD1 agrees at 9 bases. There are 17 residues in the CDR3. V was clipped by 6 bases and J by 2 bases; unmatched bases: 13. Germline V CDR1 and CDR2: MNHNS, SASEGT. CDR3 protein: CASSRSGTGTENYGYTF. CDR3 in DNA: TGTGCCAGCAGCCGATCCGGGACAGGGACGGAGAACTATGGCTACACCTTC.

The chain is built from TRBV7-6 and TRBJ2-2, with D possibly being TRBD1 (5 bases). This CDR3 is 13 amino acids long. CDR1 and CDR2 from the germline V gene are SGHVS and FNYEAQ. V was cut by 11 bases and J by 1 base, with 11 bases left in between. The DNA for the CDR3 is TGTGCCGGGGCTCAGGTGAACACCGGGGAGCTGTTTTTT. Its translation is CAGAQVNTGELFF. The whole variable domain, filled in from reference TRBV7-6 and TRBJ2-2, reads GAGVSQSPRYKVTKRGQDVALRCDPISGHVSLYWYRQALGQGPEFLTYFNYEAQQDKSGLPNDRFSAERPEGSISTLTIQRTEQRDSAMYRCAGAQVNTGELFFGEGSRLTVL.

This clonotype was recorded at least ten times. This rearrangement joins TRBV30 to TRBJ2-3; D ambiguous. From germline, CDR1 is GTSNPN and CDR2 SVGIG (reference sequence). The CDR3 has 11 amino acids. V lost 2 bases, J lost 5 bases, and 5 bases lay in between. CDR3 bases: TGTGCCTGGAGTTCTGGAGATACGCAGTATTTT. It encodes CAWSSGDTQYF.

The V and J genes are TRBV29-1 and TRBJ1-2; D gene uncertain. The length of the CDR3 is 11 residues. In germline, CDR1 is SQVTM, CDR2 ANQGSEA. Deletions cut 2 bases from V and 4 bases from J, with 5 bases between. CDR3 residues: CSVERGYGYTF. The DNA for the CDR3 is TGCAGCGTTGAACGGGGCTATGGCTACACCTTC.

This clonotype was seen ten or more times. The chain couples TRBV11-2 to TRBJ1-4; D ambiguous. The CDR3 length is 14 residues. Looked up from germline, CDR1 is SGHAT and CDR2 is FQNNGV. Trimming cost V 2 bases and J 3 bases, with 7 bases left between them. CDR3 DNA: TGTGCCAGCAGCTTAACGGTACCTAATGAAAAACTGTTTTTT. Amino acid sequence: CASSLTVPNEKLFF.

This clonotype was counted ten times or more. The V gene is TRBV30, the J gene TRBJ2-1; the match to TRBD1 covers 9 bases. Per the germline V gene, CDR1 is GTSNPN and CDR2 is SVGIG (reference sequence). Trimming took 3 bases from V and 0 from J; bases not matched to a gene: 3. The CDR3 has 15 amino acids. The CDR3 here is CAWRGTGSSYNEQFF. Written as DNA, the CDR3 is TGTGCCTGGAGAGGGACAGGGAGCTCCTACAATGAGCAGTTCTTC. Based on the CDR3 plus reference TRBV30 and TRBJ2-1, the full variable domain is SQTIHQWPATLVQPVGSPLSLECTVEGTSNPNLYWYRQAAGRGLQLLFYSVGIGQISSEVPQNLSASRPQDRQFILSSKKLLLSDSGFYLCAWRGTGSSYNEQFFGPGTRLTVL.

This clonotype was observed many times. The chain carries TRBV19 and TRBJ1-4, with D possibly TRBD1 on 5 matching bases. V lost 9 bases and J 0 bases, leaving 8 bases between the germline ends. From germline, CDR1 is LNHDA and CDR2 SQIVND (reference sequence). The CDR3 is 13 residues long. The CDR3 nucleotides are TGTGCCAGGAGGGGCGCAACTAATGAAAAACTGTTTTTT. Translation: CARRGATNEKLFF. Drawing the rest from reference TRBV19 and TRBJ1-4, the complete variable domain is DGGITQSPKYLFRKEGQNVTLSCEQNLNHDAMYWYRQDPGQGLRLIYYSQIVNDFQKGDIAEGYSVSREKKESFPLTVTSAQKNPTAFYLCARRGATNEKLFFGSGTQLSVL.

This clonotype was counted a few times. The chain couples TRBV20-1 to TRBJ1-2; TRBD1 matches at 8 bases. The junction had 12 bases not matched to a gene; V was cut back by 2 bases and J by 4 bases. The germline gives CDR1 DFQATT, CDR2 SNEGSKA (reference sequence). The length of the CDR3 is 16 residues. The CDR3 nucleotides read TGCAGTGCTAGACCTAATGCTGGACAGGGCACCTATGGCTACACCTTC. Amino acid sequence: CSARPNAGQGTYGYTF.

At least ten counts were recorded for this clonotype. The genes are TRBV27 and TRBJ1-6, with D maybe TRBD1 (5 bases). Germline CDR1 and CDR2: MNHEY and SMNVEV (reference sequence). The CDR3 has 15 amino acids. V lost 7 bases and J lost 10, with 20 bases in between. CDR3 nucleotide sequence: TGTGCCAGCACCCTAACAGGTCTAGCTAACTCACCCCTCCACTTT. This gives the protein CASTLTGLANSPLHF.

Concerning this clonotype: A much larger clone is a single base away; this may be a read error. DNA of the CDR3: TGTGCCAGCAGGGGAGACTTCTCCTACAATGAGCAGTTCTTC. Residues: CASRGDFSYNEQFF. V usage is TRBV2 and J usage is TRBJ2-1, with a possible D match to TRBD2 (5 bases). CDR1 SNHLY and CDR2 FYNNEI come from the germline V gene. The CDR3 covers 14 residues. Trimming cost V 6 bases and J 0 bases, with 9 bases left between them.